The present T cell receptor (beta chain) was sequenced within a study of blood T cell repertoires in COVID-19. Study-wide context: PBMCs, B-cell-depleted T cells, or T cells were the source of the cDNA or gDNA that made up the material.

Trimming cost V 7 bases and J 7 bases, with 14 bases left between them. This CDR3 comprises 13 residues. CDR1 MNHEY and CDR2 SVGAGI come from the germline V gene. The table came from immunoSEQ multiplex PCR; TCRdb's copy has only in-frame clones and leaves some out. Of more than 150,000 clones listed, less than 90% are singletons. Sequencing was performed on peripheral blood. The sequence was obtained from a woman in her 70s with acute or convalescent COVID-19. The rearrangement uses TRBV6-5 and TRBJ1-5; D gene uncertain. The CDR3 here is CASTSTVVQPQHF. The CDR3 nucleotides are TGTGCCAGCACCTCCACGGTTGTGCAGCCCCAGCATTTT.